The T cell receptor (beta chain) under discussion was sequenced for a study of control samples from healthy donors and cancer patients. Germline values: CDR1 LGHDT, CDR2 YNNKEL (reference sequence). This CDR3 spans 15 amino acids. With 0 bases clipped from V and 7 bases from J, the junction kept 7 bases outside the gene matches. Profiling relied on immunoSEQ multiplex PCR, and the TCRdb table lists in-frame clones only, not all of them. The sample consists of over 50,000 clones, about 96% of them appearing once. This chain joins TRBV3-1 (or the pseudogene TRBV3-2) and TRBJ2-5; 8 nucleotides line up with TRBD2. Sample: blood. The source of this sequence is a young woman in good health. DNA for the CDR3: TGTGCCAGCAGCCAAGACTCAGGACTAGCCAGGACCCAGTACTTC. This sequence encodes CASSQDSGLARTQYF.